A single T cell receptor (beta chain) is shown here with its context. Other DNA sequences in this sample translate to the same CDR3. The sample originates from a study of blood T cell repertoires in COVID-19. Seattle patients were enrolled during active infection and followed longitudinally. Profiling relied on immunoSEQ multiplex PCR, and the TCRdb table lists in-frame clones only, not all of them. The data show 80,000 or so clones, about 82% seen once. V lost 7 bases and J 0 bases, leaving 12 bases between the germline ends. The CDR3 is 14 residues long. Germline V CDR1 and CDR2: LNHDA, SQIVND (reference sequence).

The sequencing sample was made of peripheral blood. The sequence was collected from a man aged 50-59 years with COVID-19, enrolled during active disease. The chain links TRBV19 to TRBJ1-1; possibly TRBD1 for D (5 bases). The CDR3 here is CASNDRGMNTEAFF. The CDR3 DNA is TGTGCCAGTAATGATCGGGGGATGAACACTGAAGCTTTCTTT.